The rows below give T cell receptor beta chains drawn from one sample of a study of human T cells and chemical hapten exposure. TCRdb independently ran MiXCR on the RACE reads; one entry per CDR3 protein. The table has about 50,000 distinct CDR3 sequences, roughly 10% seen once; the top ten hold approximately 9.6%. Sequences were derived from whole blood, sampled in connection with sensitization to the hapten diphenylcyclopropenone (DPC). These receptors originate from a woman in her 30s with alopecia areata. Some clones in this sample may be carry-over from other donors' samples. Each CDR3 is given with its conserved first and last residue. D genes are given only for firm matches. The size entry is marked missing in some rows and otherwise reads once, few, many or a size class.

TRBD2	TRBV5-5	TRBJ2-7	few	CASSLVSGGVYEQYF	TGTGCCAGCAGCTTGGTCAGCGGGGGGGTCTACGAGCAGTACTTC
.	TRBV6-2/TRBV6-3	TRBJ1-5	many	CASNPIRTTYSNQPQHF	TGTGCCAGCAACCCGATCAGAACTACCTATAGCAATCAGCCCCAGCATTTT
.	TRBV19	TRBJ1-2	.	CASTSFYGDCNYGDTF	TGTGCCAGTACCTCCTTTTACGGGGACTGTAACTATGGCGACACCTTC
.	TRBV6-2/TRBV6-3	TRBJ1-1	many	CASSYPPENTEAFF	TGTGCCAGCAGTTACCCCCCCGAGAACACTGAAGCTTTCTTT
.	TRBV20-1	TRBJ1-1	.	CSAFTSGFMNTEAFF	TGCAGTGCTTTCACCTCGGGATTCATGAACACTGAAGCTTTCTTT
.	TRBV4-2	TRBJ2-3	many	CASSQGGTRPDTQYF	TGTGCCAGCAGCCAAGGGGGGACCCGACCAGATACGCAGTATTTT
TRBD1	TRBV20-1	TRBJ2-7	many	CSARSSGTGIYEQYF	TGCAGTGCTAGATCCTCGGGGACAGGGATCTACGAGCAGTACTTC
TRBD1	TRBV11-2	TRBJ2-1	many	CASSLDRGRGNEQFF	TGTGCCAGCAGCCTAGACAGGGGGCGCGGGAATGAGCAGTTCTTC
.	TRBV5-6	TRBJ1-5	.	CASSPRTTRGNQPQHF	TGTGCCAGCAGCCCCCGTACTACGAGGGGCAATCAGCCCCAGCATTTT
TRBD1	TRBV14	TRBJ1-1	many	CASSQVFGTGGNTEAFF	TGTGCCAGCAGCCAAGTGTTCGGGACAGGGGGTAACACTGAAGCTTTCTTT
.	TRBV9	TRBJ2-3	.	CASSSRRGSTDTQYF	TGTGCCAGCAGCTCCCGACGGGGTAGCACAGATACGCAGTATTTT
.	TRBV12-3/TRBV12-4	TRBJ1-2	many	CASSSRGEPSRSGYTF	TGTGCCAGCAGTTCAAGGGGGGAACCCTCCAGATCGGGCTACACCTTC
TRBD1	TRBV2	TRBJ2-2	many	CASSGQGTVTGELFF	TGTGCCAGCAGTGGACAGGGGACAGTCACCGGGGAGCTGTTTTTT
.	TRBV6-5	TRBJ2-1	many	CASSAGYNEQFF	TGTGCCAGCAGCGCGGGGTACAATGAGCAGTTCTTC
.	TRBV7-9	TRBJ1-3	few	CASSFVAGSSGNTIYF	TGTGCCAGCAGCTTTGTCGCAGGCAGCTCTGGAAACACCATATATTTT
TRBD1	TRBV29-1	TRBJ1-1	many	CSASPRGRNTEAFF	TGCAGCGCATCCCCCAGGGGGCGGAACACTGAAGCTTTCTTT
.	TRBV2	TRBJ1-3	.	CASRTTTPNTIYF	TGTGCCAGCAGGACGACCACTCCAAACACCATATATTTT
TRBD1	TRBV4-2	TRBJ1-3	few	CASSQAGRDRGNTIYF	TGTGCCAGCAGCCAAGCTGGGAGGGACAGGGGGAACACCATATATTTT
.	TRBV4-2	TRBJ2-2	few	CASSQDPAQNTGELFF	TGTGCCAGCAGCCAAGATCCGGCCCAGAACACCGGGGAGCTGTTTTTT
.	TRBV20-1	TRBJ2-1	few	CSAREGRNYNEQFF	TGCAGTGCTAGAGAGGGCAGAAACTACAATGAGCAGTTCTTC
TRBD2	TRBV28	TRBJ2-7	.	CASSFPLAGDPYEQYF	TGTGCCAGCAGTTTTCCACTAGCGGGGGATCCCTACGAGCAGTACTTC
TRBD1	TRBV6-2/TRBV6-3	TRBJ2-1	.	CASSWTGGRYNEQFF	TGTGCCAGCAGTTGGACAGGGGGCCGCTACAATGAGCAGTTCTTC
TRBD1	TRBV28	TRBJ1-2	many	CASSPGQGWGYTF	TGTGCCAGCAGTCCGGGACAGGGGTGGGGCTACACCTTC
TRBD1	TRBV3-1	TRBJ2-7	many	CASSQGGTDDVYEQYF	TGTGCCAGCAGCCAAGGAGGGACAGATGATGTTTACGAGCAGTACTTC
.	TRBV5-4	TRBJ1-1	.	CASMLGGGSRRNTEAFF	TGTGCCAGCATGTTGGGGGGGGGGTCAAGGCGGAACACTGAAGCTTTCTTT
.	TRBV7-2	TRBJ2-6	few	CASSRAGANVLTF	TGTGCCAGCAGCCGAGCTGGGGCCAACGTCCTGACTTTC
.	TRBV4-3	TRBJ1-2	few	CASSQIKGDSDYGYTF	TGCGCCAGCAGCCAAATTAAGGGGGATTCGGACTATGGCTACACCTTC
.	TRBV5-1	TRBJ1-1	many	CASSFREEAEAFF	TGCGCCAGCAGCTTCCGGGAAGAGGCTGAAGCTTTCTTT
TRBD1	TRBV6-2/TRBV6-3	TRBJ1-5	few	CASSAGQGLQPQHF	TGTGCCAGCAGTGCGGGACAGGGACTGCAGCCCCAGCATTTT
.	TRBV29-1	TRBJ2-5	many	CSVEVVETQYF	TGCAGCGTTGAAGTAGTGGAGACCCAGTACTTC
.	TRBV20-1	TRBJ2-7	once	CSASREQGVYEQYF	TGCAGTGCTAGCCGGGAACAAGGGGTCTACGAGCAGTACTTC
.	TRBV6-1	TRBJ2-7	.	CASSADLLGGRYF	TGTGCCAGCAGCGCCGACTTGCTAGGGGGACGGTACTTC
.	TRBV18	TRBJ1-1	.	CASSPIVNTEAFF	TGTGCCAGCTCACCAATAGTGAACACTGAAGCTTTCTTT
TRBD1	TRBV5-1	TRBJ2-3	many	CASSQAGGDTQYF	TGCGCCAGCAGCCAAGCAGGGGGAGATACGCAGTATTTT
TRBD1	TRBV27	TRBJ1-5	.	CASSSGQGAVQPQHF	TGTGCCAGCAGCTCAGGACAGGGGGCGGTTCAGCCCCAGCATTTT
TRBD2	TRBV12-5	TRBJ2-3	few	CASGSGLAGTDTQYF	TGTGCTAGTGGTTCGGGACTAGCGGGCACAGATACGCAGTATTTT
.	TRBV7-3	TRBJ1-2	.	CASSLEATAGGYTF	TGTGCCAGCAGCTTAGAGGCCACAGCGGGCGGCTACACCTTC
.	TRBV28	TRBJ1-2	few	CASSPDVGYTF	TGTGCCAGCAGTCCGGACGTTGGCTACACCTTC
.	TRBV6-5	TRBJ1-3	many	CASSRADFSSGNTIYF	TGTGCCAGCAGCCGGGCGGACTTTAGCTCTGGAAACACCATATATTTT
.	TRBV11-2	TRBJ2-7	few	CASSLARSSYEQYF	TGTGCCAGCAGCTTAGCCAGGAGCTCCTACGAGCAGTACTTC
.	TRBV14	TRBJ1-2	many	CASSQEYNGYTF	TGTGCCAGCAGCCAAGAGTACAACGGCTACACCTTC
.	TRBV6-2/TRBV6-3	TRBJ1-5	.	CASSYGFQPQHF	TGTGCCAGCAGTTACGGGTTTCAGCCCCAGCATTTT
.	TRBV29-1	TRBJ2-7	many	CSVTNRLSYEQYF	TGCAGCGTCACGAACAGGCTGAGCTACGAGCAGTACTTC
.	TRBV4-1	TRBJ2-1	few	CASSQDREEQFF	TGCGCCAGCAGCCAAGATCGAGAGGAGCAGTTCTTC
TRBD2	TRBV4-2	TRBJ2-3	.	CASSPLAGGRGDTQYF	TGTGCCAGCAGCCCCCTAGCGGGGGGCCGGGGAGATACGCAGTATTTT
TRBD2	TRBV12-3/TRBV12-4	TRBJ2-5	.	CASRLAGAAGETQYF	TGTGCCAGCAGACTAGCGGGGGCCGCGGGGGAGACCCAGTACTTC
TRBD2	TRBV9	TRBJ2-3	many	CASSVPVAGGHTDTQYF	TGTGCCAGCAGCGTACCCGTGGCGGGGGGGCACACAGATACGCAGTATTTT
.	TRBV30	TRBJ2-1	.	CAWRYSTVGGDEQFF	TGTGCCTGGAGGTACTCTACCGTGGGGGGCGATGAGCAGTTCTTC
.	TRBV18	TRBJ1-6	few	CASSPDRKNSPLHF	TGTGCCAGCTCACCAGACAGGAAGAATTCACCCCTCCACTTT
.	TRBV3-1	TRBJ1-1	many	CASSQDRGNTEAFF	TGTGCCAGCAGCCAAGACAGGGGGAACACTGAAGCTTTCTTT
.	TRBV5-5	TRBJ1-1	few	CASSLGLEGLAFF	TGTGCCAGCAGCTTGGGGCTAGAGGGGTTAGCTTTCTTT
.	TRBV10-3	TRBJ2-3	.	CAISEESTDTQYF	TGTGCCATCAGTGAGGAGAGCACAGATACGCAGTATTTT
TRBD1	TRBV4-3	TRBJ2-1	.	CASSPLARGQYNEQFF	TGCGCCAGCAGCCCCTTGGCGAGGGGGCAATACAATGAGCAGTTCTTC
TRBD2	TRBV4-3	TRBJ2-7	.	CASSRREGYEQYF	TGCGCCAGCAGCCGCAGGGAGGGGTACGAGCAGTACTTC